This TCR beta chain was documented in a study of CD8+ T cells in alopecia areata (dated by TCRdb to the late 2010s). Regarding the study in general: Treated patients were enrolled in an open-label pilot trial of oral tofacitinib, 5 to 10 mg twice daily, for moderate-to-severe alopecia areata. Patients on tofacitinib were biopsied at baseline and after 4 and 24 weeks of treatment, and several of the patients also had a later scalp biopsy. Scalp tissue and sorted CD4+ and CD8+ peripheral blood T cells from patchy and totalis/universalis alopecia areata patients and from healthy controls were covered by human TCRbeta sequencing. In both human patients and the C3H/HeJ mouse model, the study applied high-throughput TCRbeta sequencing to look at T cell clonal expansion in alopecia areata. Tofacitinib was given for 6 to 18 months, followed by 6 months of follow-up off drug to assess delayed response and recurrence. Clonality in the scalp was compared among normal scalp (n=4), patchy alopecia areata scalp (n=8), and alopecia totalis/universalis scalp (n=8). Amplification of TCRbeta CDR3 regions was done by immunoSEQ multiplex PCR using 35 Vbeta forward primers and 13 Jbeta reverse primers. The RNA source kit depended on sample type: the PAXgene miRNA kit for fixed scalp, the miRNeasy kit for PBMCs, and the RNeasy kit for mouse skin. General findings and caveats noted by the study authors: Shared TCR sequences between patients were less evident than in mice, which may be partly attributable to HLA diversity in the patient population. Resident alphabeta T cells in normal human skin are also sequenced, complicating scalp TCR repertoire analysis, unlike mouse skin dominated by gammadelta T cells. Lesional scalp, especially in alopecia totalis/universalis, showed higher clonality and more expanded CD8+ clones than normal scalp, suggesting antigenic drive.

Receptors were amplified or captured by the immunoSEQ multiplex PCR assay. To provide template for TCR sequencing, every sample had RNA extracted and reverse transcribed into cDNA. First-strand cDNA was synthesized with SuperScript III using a 2:1 mix of oligo-dT and random hexamers. A synthetic immune receptor repertoire was used to assess amplification bias, and residual bias was removed computationally. Per the source publication's procedure: Raw reads were preprocessed to remove errors, and CDR3 was defined by IMGT conventions from the conserved cysteine to phenylalanine. To get clonality, Shannon entropy was normalized by log2 of the number of productive unique TCRs and the result was subtracted from 1. Whether each scalp clone was CD4 or CD8 was inferred by checking scalp TCRbeta sequences against the CD4 and CD8 repertoires from sorted blood. TCRdb retrieved this table from immuneACCESS and kept in-frame rearrangements only. Not all clones are present; in checked studies, unresolved V genes account for under half, and no reason is known for the remainder. V and J calls and clone size are copied from that table; D and trimming were computed from the DNA. The sample table contains over 100,000 clones; only one count was recorded for around 49% of them. Together, the top ten hold roughly 20% of the sample.

In light of the paper, this sample's time point label describes: baseline before oral tofacitinib. Lesional scalp punch biopsies and peripheral blood were obtained from alopecia areata patients. PBMCs were isolated by density centrifugation and stained for CD3, CD4 and CD8, after which CD4+ and CD8+ T cells were sorted on a FACSAria. With respect to this clone: Its specific antigen is unknown. The sample holds no much larger clone one base away, and base qualities are not on file.

CDR1 and CDR2, looked up from the germline V gene, are MGHDK and SYGVNS. From its cysteine to its phenylalanine, the CDR3 spans 12 amino acids. CDR3 DNA is the only sequence kept; it has 36 bases, read in frame from the first base. Trimming removed 8 bases from V and 2 bases from J, leaving 10 bases between the germline ends. The chain couples TRBV25-1 to TRBJ2-7, with a weak D call of TRBD1 (6 bases match). This TCR derives from a human donor with alopecia areata. The sample was CD8+ T cells sorted from blood, taken at week 0. The nucleotides are TGTGCCAGCGAGGGGACAACCTACGAGCAGTACTTC. This yields the protein CASEGTTYEQYF.